What follows describes a single TCR beta chain. Each donor was healthy, and each was a bone marrow donor. The PCR used 60 Vbeta and 13 Jbeta primers. The method was immunoSEQ multiplex PCR; TCRdb's version includes in-frame clones alone and lacks a portion of them. This sample contains 180,000 or so clones. This record belongs to a study of cytomegalovirus exposure and HLA in healthy donors. Source material: PBMCs. The clonotype was recovered from a boy aged 5-17 years in good health and CMV-seronegative.

The CDR3 reads CASSSHGLAGASNTGELFF. The CDR3 nucleotides are TGTGCCAGCAGCTCCCATGGACTAGCGGGGGCCTCGAACACCGGGGAGCTGTTTTTT. This chain uses TRBV7-9 with TRBJ2-2; 13 nucleotides agree with TRBD2. The germline V gene has CDR1 SEHNR and CDR2 FQNEAQ (reference sequence). The CDR3 is made up of 19 amino acids. J lost 0 bases, V lost 4 bases, and 8 bases had no gene match.